What follows are 21 T cell receptor beta chains derived from one specimen sequenced in a study of technical replicates of blood from a few donors. Produced via immunoSEQ multiplex PCR; TCRdb's table is partial and in-frame only. The data contain about 62,000 clones, 98% of them singletons. Input material: T cells isolated from PBMCs. Every receptor here comes from a human donor in good health.

The chain joins TRBV4-1 to TRBJ2-7; the D gene is possibly TRBD2 (6 bases). The CDR3 covers 15 residues. The V gene's germline CDR1 is MGHRA and CDR2 YSYEKL. Trimming left V 4 bases short and J 5 bases short, with 18 bases between. CDR3 residues: CASSRLEDLRDEQYF. The CDR3 coding sequence is TGCGCCAGCAGCCGACTAGAGGACCTTCGAGACGAGCAGTACTTC.

The V gene is TRBV9, the J gene TRBJ2-6; a possible D gene is TRBD2 (5 bases). The CDR3 spans 17 residues. V was trimmed by 0 bases and J by 2 bases, leaving 12 bases between them. Germline V gives CDR1 SGDLS, CDR2 YYNGEE. The CDR3 spells CASSVATSGTGANVLTF. CDR3 bases: TGTGCCAGCAGCGTAGCTACGTCGGGAACTGGGGCCAACGTCCTGACTTTC. Looking up the rest from reference TRBV9 and TRBJ2-6 gives the full variable domain: DSGVTQTPKHLITATGQRVTLRCSPRSGDLSVYWYQQSLDQGLQFLIQYYNGEERAKGNILERFSAQQFPDLHSELNLSSLELGDSALYFCASSVATSGTGANVLTFGAGSRLTVL.

The chain has TRBV10-3 and TRBJ2-1; no definite D call. The CDR3 extends over 14 amino acids. V dropped 4 bases and J dropped 6 bases, with 13 bases sitting between them. CDR1 ENHRY and CDR2 SYGVKD come from the germline V gene. The CDR3 spells CAISVEQIFNEQFF. The CDR3 coding sequence is TGTGCCATCAGTGTCGAACAGATCTTCAATGAGCAGTTCTTC.

Points on this clone: Compared with germline, one end of the junction differs, possibly owing to a read error. This rearrangement joins TRBV11-2 to TRBJ1-2; a weak D match, TRBD1 (5 bases). Germline V gene data show CDR1 as SGHAT and CDR2 as FQNNGV. The CDR3 runs 12 residues. This chain's CDR3 is CASSLSLGGLSF. In nucleotides, the CDR3 is TGTGCCAGCAGCTTATCCTTGGGGGGTCTTTCCTTC. The whole variable domain, filled in from reference TRBV11-2 and TRBJ1-2, reads EAGVAQSPRYKIIEKRQSVAFWCNPISGHATLYWYQQILGQGPKLLIQFQNNGVVDDSQLPKDRFSAERLKGVDSTLKIQPAKLEDSAVYLCASSLSLGGLSFGSGTRLTVV.

The genes are TRBV28 and TRBJ1-2, with D hard to call. The CDR3 is made up of 16 amino acids. V was cut by 8 bases and J by 2 bases, with 21 bases left in between. The germline gives CDR1 MDHEN, CDR2 SYDVKM. This CDR3 is CASRTRREGKNYGYTF. CDR3 DNA: TGTGCCAGCCGGACGCGTCGGGAGGGAAAAAACTATGGCTACACCTTC.

The V and J genes are TRBV5-1 and TRBJ1-1, with D perhaps TRBD1 (5 bases). Trimming shortened V by 4 bases and J by 1 base, and 11 bases separated the two germline ends. The CDR3 is 14 amino acids. Germline CDR1 reads SGHRS; CDR2 reads YFSETQ. CDR3 amino acids: CASSPGGGNTEAFF. CDR3 nucleotides: TGCGCCAGCAGCCCCGGGGGAGGGAACACTGAAGCTTTCTTT.

The CDR3 bases are TGTGCCAGTAGTATCCCCCGCGGACAGCCAAGAAACATTCAGTACTTC. Encoded protein: CASSIPRGQPRNIQYF. This chain uses TRBV19 with TRBJ2-4; possibly TRBD1 for D (6 bases). Germline CDR1 LNHDA, CDR2 SQIVND (reference sequence). The CDR3 has 16 amino acids. Trimming removed 3 bases from V and 6 bases from J, with 18 bases in between.

This chain links TRBV4-2 with TRBJ2-7, with 7 bases that match TRBD1. Germline V lookup: CDR1 LGHNA, CDR2 YNFKEQ. This CDR3 spans 16 amino acids. V dropped 0 bases and J dropped 0; count of bases not matched to a gene: 5. This chain's CDR3 is CASSQEDRSSSYEQYF. The CDR3 DNA is TGTGCCAGCAGCCAAGAGGACAGGTCGAGCTCCTACGAGCAGTACTTC.

The gene calls are TRBV2 and TRBJ2-2, with 10 bases aligning to TRBD2. With 6 bases clipped from V and 4 bases from J, the junction kept 8 bases outside the gene matches. CDR3 length: 16 amino acids. Germline CDR1 SNHLY, CDR2 FYNNEI. The CDR3 DNA is TGTGCCAGCAGCCTCGGGACTAGCGTAGGCACCGGGGAGCTGTTTTTT. It translates to CASSLGTSVGTGELFF.

The chain couples TRBV5-4 to TRBJ2-3; D not resolved. The CDR3 is 15 residues long. V was shortened by 2 bases and J by 0 bases, with 10 bases between the two germline ends. The V gene's germline CDR1 is SGHNT and CDR2 YYREEE (reference sequence). The DNA of the CDR3 is TGTGCCAGCAGCTTAACCAGGAAAAGCACAGATACGCAGTATTTT. Its translation is CASSLTRKSTDTQYF.

This clone has a single count. This rearrangement joins TRBV9 to TRBJ2-6; D is perhaps TRBD2 (5 bases). Trimming removed 4 bases at V and 3 bases at J, with 8 bases between. Germline CDR1 and CDR2: SGDLS and YYNGEE. This CDR3 is 14 amino acids long. Here the CDR3 DNA reads TGTGCCAGCAGCCCGAGGGATGGGGCCAACGTCCTGACTTTC. Translation gives CASSPRDGANVLTF.

This sequence joins TRBV6-6 and TRBJ1-2; TRBD1 matches 10 bases. Germline V gene lookup returns CDR1 MNHNY and CDR2 SVGAGI (reference sequence). The CDR3 has 16 residues. Trimming at V came to 3 bases and at J to 6 bases, leaving 10 bases not matched to a gene. In DNA form, the CDR3 reads TGTGCCAGCAGTTATCGACAGGGGGCGTTCGGGGATGGCTACACCTTC. Residues: CASSYRQGAFGDGYTF.

This sequence joins TRBV28 and TRBJ2-7, with D uncertain. The CDR3 totals 14 residues. The germline gives CDR1 MDHEN, CDR2 SYDVKM. Trimming pared 3 bases from V and 2 bases from J, leaving 11 bases between. The CDR3 region has the DNA TGTGCCAGCAGTTTCCCCTCGCGCCCCTACGAGCAGTACTTC. Protein: CASSFPSRPYEQYF.

This sequence joins TRBV6-5 and TRBJ1-6, with 7 bases identical to TRBD1. This CDR3 is built from 14 residues. CDR1 and CDR2 from the germline V gene are MNHEY and SVGAGI. V gave up 3 bases and J gave up 6 bases; unmatched junction bases: 2. The CDR3 protein is CASSYRQGNSPLHF. CDR3 nucleotide sequence: TGTGCCAGCAGTTATCGACAGGGTAATTCACCCCTCCACTTT.

The chain joins TRBV6-1 to TRBJ2-2, with a weak D call TRBD1 (5 bases). This CDR3 contains 15 residues. The germline V gene has CDR1 MNHNS and CDR2 SASEGT. V lost 6 bases and J 6 bases, leaving 17 bases between the germline ends. CDR3 region: CASRDRIGVAGELFF. DNA of the CDR3: TGTGCCAGCAGGGATCGGATAGGGGTTGCCGGGGAGCTGTTTTTT.

In this sample, this clone turned up once. The chain carries TRBV6-1 and TRBJ1-4; 7 positions match TRBD1. Per germline, CDR1 MNHNS and CDR2 SASEGT. The CDR3 covers 15 residues. The J segment lost 8 bases and the V segment lost 3 bases, leaving 9 bases of the junction unmatched. CDR3 bases: TGTGCCAGCAGTGACCAGACAGGGAGGAGGGAAAAACTGTTTTTT. Protein sequence: CASSDQTGRREKLFF.

V and J are TRBV2 and TRBJ2-3; TRBD2 matches 8 bases. The germline V gene has CDR1 SNHLY and CDR2 FYNNEI. V gave up 4 bases and J gave up 5 bases; unmatched junction bases: 5. The CDR3 runs to 14 residues. The chain's CDR3 is CASSVREGIDTQYF. CDR3 coding DNA: TGTGCCAGCAGTGTACGGGAGGGGATAGATACGCAGTATTTT.

The chain uses TRBV7-9 and TRBJ2-1; 10 bases fit TRBD1. Per germline, CDR1 SEHNR and CDR2 FQNEAQ (reference sequence). Losses at the gene ends were 3 bases for V and 6 bases for J; bases not matched to a gene: 5. The CDR3 has 15 amino acids. The CDR3 nucleotides read TGTGCCAGCAGCTTCCGGGACAGGGGCGGCAATGAGCAGTTCTTC. Encoded protein: CASSFRDRGGNEQFF. Filled out from reference TRBV7-9 and TRBJ2-1, the complete variable domain reads DTGVSQNPRHKITKRGQNVTFRCDPISEHNRLYWYRQTLGQGPEFLTYFQNEAQLEKSRLLSDRFSAERPKGSFSTLEIQRTEQGDSAMYLCASSFRDRGGNEQFFGPGTRLTVL.

This chain links TRBV7-2 with TRBJ2-7; 9 positions match TRBD1. The length of the CDR3 is 18 residues. CDR1 is SGHTA, CDR2 FQGNSA, per germline. The V gene end was trimmed by 2 bases and the J gene end by 3 bases; junction bases not matched to a gene: 14. CDR3 in amino acids: CASSLTQGARRYYYEQYF. The CDR3 DNA reads as TGTGCCAGCAGCTTAACACAGGGGGCCCGACGTTACTACTACGAGCAGTACTTC.

The chain combines TRBV7-9 with TRBJ2-3, with TRBD2 identical over 8 bases. This CDR3 region has 16 residues. CDR1 and CDR2 (germline): SEHNR, FQNEAQ (reference sequence). V was pared by 1 base and J by 1 base, with 4 bases of the junction left unmatched. CDR3 DNA: TGTGCCAGCAGCTTAGACCTAGCGGGCCGCACAGATACGCAGTATTTT. Protein product: CASSLDLAGRTDTQYF. Drawing the rest from reference TRBV7-9 and TRBJ2-3, the complete variable domain is DTGVSQNPRHKITKRGQNVTFRCDPISEHNRLYWYRQTLGQGPEFLTYFQNEAQLEKSRLLSDRFSAERPKGSFSTLEIQRTEQGDSAMYLCASSLDLAGRTDTQYFGPGTRLTVL.

This rearrangement joins TRBV18 to TRBJ2-5, with 8 bases identical to TRBD1. Looked up from germline, CDR1 is KGHSH and CDR2 is LQKENI. J lost 5 bases, V lost 1 base, and 3 bases had no gene match. The CDR3 is 14 residues long. The CDR3 DNA reads TGTGCCAGCTCACCACAGACAGGGGAGGAGACCCAGTACTTC. It specifies CASSPQTGEETQYF.